This TCR beta chain was identified during a study of T cells in Graves' hyperthyroidism and ophthalmopathy. RNA transcripts served as the template for amplifying TCR beta CDR3 regions. The HTBI primer set drove a first-round RT-PCR of the TCR CDR3. Each CDR3 protein gets one entry after TCRdb re-called the multiplex PCR reads with MiXCR. The sample yields roughly 280,000 distinct CDR3 sequences, 15% to 20% seen once. In the ophthalmopathy cohort, Clinical Activity Score was at least 3, NOSPECS grade at least 4, and duration under 3 months. Study-wide findings and caveats: Before onset, by a median of about six months, the model predicted ophthalmopathy. From stable hyperthyroidism, ophthalmopathy was set apart by a 13 V-J model.

This clonotype came up a few times. The antigen remains undetermined. Germline values: CDR1 SGHVS, CDR2 FQNEAQ. V shed 3 bases and J 7 bases; nucleotides not matched to a gene: 6. The CDR3 loop spans 15 amino acids. Specimen: blood. The receptor comes from a woman aged 60-70 years with Graves' ophthalmopathy. The chain has TRBV7-8 and TRBJ2-1, with 10 positions matching TRBD1. The chain's CDR3 is CASSFQGQGSNEQFF. CDR3 nucleotide sequence: TGTGCCAGCAGCTTCCAGGGACAGGGGTCGAATGAGCAGTTCTTC.